Listed below are T cell receptor beta chains from one sample, sequenced in a study of molecular identifiers for immune sequencing clone quantification. Each CDR3 protein gets one entry after TCRdb re-called the PCR reads with MiXCR. The profile shows around 480,000 distinct CDR3 sequences, under 30% of them singletons. Sequenced: naive CD8+ T cells from blood, with Jurkat cell RNA spiked in. All receptors derive from a human donor in good health. Some libraries in this study had Jurkat cell RNA spiked in. CDR3s include the opening cysteine and the closing phenylalanine or tryptophan. A D gene is named only where the DNA matches it firmly. Clone size, where shown, is once, few, many, or a class for clones that have expanded.

d_call clone_size cdr3_length j_call v_call cdr3_nt cdr3_aa
TRBD1 NA 15 TRBJ1-1 TRBV27 TGTGCCAGCAACTATAACAGGGGCATGAACACTGAAGCTTTCTTT CASNYNRGMNTEAFF
NA NA 15 TRBJ2-1 TRBV7-9 TGTGCCAGCAGCTCAGTGGGGAATACTTACAATGAGCAGTTCTTC CASSSVGNTYNEQFF
TRBD1 many 14 TRBJ2-4 TRBV20-1 TGCAGTGCTAGGGCCCGGGACAGCAAAAACATTCAGTACTTC CSARARDSKNIQYF
NA many 14 TRBJ2-5 TRBV25-1 TGTGCCAGCAGTGTTGGGAGAACCCGAGAGACCCAGTACTTC CASSVGRTRETQYF
NA many 15 TRBJ1-1 TRBV20-1 TGCAGTGCTATATTCTACAGGGAGCTGAACACTGAAGCTTTCTTT CSAIFYRELNTEAFF
NA NA 14 TRBJ2-7 TRBV4-1 TGCGCCAGCAGCCAGCTACAGGGCTCCTACGAGCAGTACTTC CASSQLQGSYEQYF
NA NA 15 TRBJ1-5 TRBV19 TGTGCCAGTAGTAGGGCAGGGAGTTCCAATCAGCCCCAGCATTTT CASSRAGSSNQPQHF
TRBD1 NA 16 TRBJ2-7 TRBV27 TGTGCCAGCAGTGGTCCCGGGACAGTAGCTGGCTACGAGCAGTACTTC CASSGPGTVAGYEQYF
TRBD1 NA 14 TRBJ2-2 TRBV12-5 TGTGCTAGTGGTTTGGGGACAGGGTTCGGGGAGCTGTTTTTT CASGLGTGFGELFF
NA NA 15 TRBJ2-1 TRBV11-2 TGTGCCAGCAGCCCCCGGGACGCCCCGGCCGGAGAGCAGTTCTTC CASSPRDAPAGEQFF
TRBD1 NA 18 TRBJ2-1 TRBV7-9 TGTGCCAGCAGCTTAGGTGTTCGGACAGGGCGGTCCTACAATGAGCAGTTCTTC CASSLGVRTGRSYNEQFF
NA few 15 TRBJ1-4 TRBV19 TGTGCCAGTAGTATTACAGGCGCAACTAATGAAAAACTGTTTTTT CASSITGATNEKLFF
NA few 12 TRBJ1-6 TRBV27 TGTGCCAGCAGTTCCTTGGGGTCACCCCTCCACTTT CASSSLGSPLHF
NA NA 16 TRBJ2-7 TRBV7-2 TGTGCCAGCAGCTTAGAGCCTGGGGGACATCTCTACGAGCAGTACTTC CASSLEPGGHLYEQYF
NA NA 14 TRBJ1-3 TRBV30 TGTGCCTGGGGGGGTTTGAACTCTGGAAACACCATATATTTT CAWGGLNSGNTIYF
NA NA 13 TRBJ1-1 TRBV6-6 TGTGCCGGCAACCCAGAAGGGGGTACTGAAGCTTTCTTT CAGNPEGGTEAFF
NA few 15 TRBJ1-5 TRBV2 TGTGCCAGCAGTGCACTACCAGGGGACAATCAGCCCCAGCATTTT CASSALPGDNQPQHF
NA many 12 TRBJ1-5 TRBV6-2/TRBV6-3 TGTGCCAGCAGCCTATATAATCAGCCCCAGCATTTT CASSLYNQPQHF
NA NA 16 TRBJ2-2 TRBV9 TGTGCCAGCAGCGTAGCCGGGACACACAACACCGGGGAGCTGGTTTTT CASSVAGTHNTGELVF
NA NA 16 TRBJ1-1 TRBV4-1 TGCGCCAGCAGCCTCATGGGTCAGCCAATGAACACTGAAGCTTTCTTT CASSLMGQPMNTEAFF
NA NA 12 TRBJ2-7 TRBV28 TGTGCGAGCAGCCCAGCCTCCTACGGGCAGTACTTC CASSPASYGQYF
TRBD2 few 17 TRBJ2-7 TRBV5-6 TGTGCCAGCAGCTTGGACCCGGGACTAGCGTTTACCTACGAGCGGTACTTC CASSLDPGLAFTYERYF
TRBD1 NA 16 TRBJ1-1 TRBV7-8 TGTGCCAGCAGCTTGGCCAGGGGGCAGAGGCGGACTGAAGCTTTCTTT CASSLARGQRRTEAFF
NA NA 15 TRBJ2-3 TRBV5-4 TGTGCCAGCAGCTCCGGGGGCAGGGTCTCTGATACGCAGTATTTT CASSSGGRVSDTQYF
TRBD1 many 13 TRBJ1-1 TRBV29-1 TGCAGCGTGCGGACAGGGTTAAACACTGAAGCTTTCTTT CSVRTGLNTEAFF
NA many 13 TRBJ2-5 TRBV20-1 TGCAGTGCTAGAGCTGGACCTCAAGAGACCCAGTACTTC CSARAGPQETQYF
NA few 11 TRBJ2-5 TRBV6-5 TGTGCCAGCTTGTTCCAAGAGACCCAGTACTTC CASLFQETQYF
NA many 16 TRBJ2-3 TRBV5-1 TGCGCCAGCAGCGAACTAAAAGCCCAGCACACAGATACGCAGTATTTT CASSELKAQHTDTQYF
NA NA 15 TRBJ2-3 TRBV7-9 TGTGCCAGCAGCTTAGCCTTGGGCAGCACAGATACGCAGTATTTT CASSLALGSTDTQYF
NA many 11 TRBJ2-7 TRBV5-6 TGTGCCAGCAGCTTGTCAGGGGAGGAGTACTTC CASSLSGEEYF
TRBD1 NA 12 TRBJ2-2 TRBV12-5 TGTGCTAGTGGTTGGGACAGTGGGGAGCTGTTTTTT CASGWDSGELFF
NA NA 15 TRBJ2-7 TRBV6-5 TGTGCCAGCAGTCCCATGGGGCTCAGCTCCTACGAGCAGTACTTC CASSPMGLSSYEQYF
NA NA 14 TRBJ2-2 TRBV27 TGTGCCAGCAGTTTAATTAAAAACACCGGGGAGCTGTTTTTT CASSLIKNTGELFF
NA few 18 TRBJ2-4 TRBV5-4 TGTGCCAGCAGCTTGTCGGACCCCGGAGTCCTAGCCAAAAACATTCAGTACTTC CASSLSDPGVLAKNIQYF
TRBD2 NA 21 TRBJ2-1 TRBV7-6 TGTGCCAGCAGCTTACTAAGGACTAGCGGGAGACTATCGAGCTCCTACAATGTGCAGTTCTTC CASSLLRTSGRLSSSYNVQFF
TRBD2 few 13 TRBJ2-5 TRBV19 TGTGCCAGTAGCGATAGCGGGAGGAAGACCCAGTACTTC CASSDSGRKTQYF
TRBD1 once 13 TRBJ2-7 TRBV4-2 TGTGCCAGCAGCCAAAGGACAGGGGTCGAGCAGTACTTC CASSQRTGVEQYF
TRBD1 NA 17 TRBJ2-3 TRBV4-3 TGCGCCAGCAGCCAAGAGCGAGTGACAGGGTCAGCAGATACGCAGTATTTT CASSQERVTGSADTQYF
TRBD1 many 12 TRBJ2-7 TRBV5-5 TGTGCCAGCACTATGACAGGGGCGGTGCAGTACTTC CASTMTGAVQYF
TRBD2 few 17 TRBJ2-1 TRBV4-2 TGTGCCAGCAGCCAAGATCTGCCTAGCGGGAGGTACAATGAGCAGTTCTTC CASSQDLPSGRYNEQFF
NA NA 15 TRBJ1-4 TRBV7-6 TGTGCCGGCAGTCTAGAATCAGGGCGGGATGAAAAACTGTTTTTT CAGSLESGRDEKLFF
NA NA 16 TRBJ2-5 TRBV19 TGTGCCAGTAGTATAGGTGGAGGCCTGTACCAAGAGCCCCAGTACTTC CASSIGGGLYQEPQYF
NA NA 14 TRBJ1-6 TRBV20-1 TGCAGTGCTAGAGATTGGCAGGGCGTTTCACCCCTCCACTTT CSARDWQGVSPLHF
NA NA 16 TRBJ1-6 TRBV7-9 TGTGCCAGCAGCTTATGGGAGGGTCCGCGTAATTCACCCCTCCACTTT CASSLWEGPRNSPLHF
TRBD2 many 15 TRBJ2-3 TRBV6-2/TRBV6-3 TGTGCCAGCGGACTAGCGGGAGGGCCGACAGATACGCAGTATTTT CASGLAGGPTDTQYF
NA few 16 TRBJ2-3 TRBV7-9 TGTGCCAGCAGCCGAGCCTTCGGGGGGCTAGCAGATACGCAGTATTTT CASSRAFGGLADTQYF
TRBD2 NA 12 TRBJ2-7 TRBV6-5 TGTTCAACTAGCGGGGGGATCAATGAGCAGTACTTC CSTSGGINEQYF
NA NA 13 TRBJ2-2 TRBV27 TGTGCCAGCAGTCCCAAACTTACCGGGGAGCTGTTTTTT CASSPKLTGELFF
NA NA 17 TRBJ2-3 TRBV28 TGTGCCAGCAGGCAAAACCTGGACCCAACAAAGATAGATACGCAGTATTTT CASRQNLDPTKIDTQYF
NA NA 13 TRBJ1-4 TRBV29-1 TGCAGCGTTGATCCGAGGGGGGATGTAAAACTGTTTTTT CSVDPRGDVKLFF
TRBD1 many 15 TRBJ2-7 TRBV5-1 TGCGCCAGCAGTTTACGGACAGGGGGCTGGAACGAGCAGTACTTC CASSLRTGGWNEQYF